A single sample gave rise to the 27 T cell receptor beta chains below, sequenced in a study of OX40 agonist ivuxolimab in advanced cancers. Clones were sequenced by immunoSEQ multiplex PCR, and TCRdb holds only the in-frame ones, with some missing. The data hold approximately 74,000 clones, with approximately 80% observed a single time. This sample comprised CD4+ or CD8+ T cells sorted from blood, obtained in a trial of the OX40 agonist ivuxolimab. The receptors come from an adult with an advanced solid tumor such as melanoma, head and neck, liver or kidney cancer.

V and J are TRBV18 and TRBJ1-1, with D possibly being TRBD1 (6 bases). The CDR3 is made up of 13 amino acids. The germline V and J ends were trimmed by 2 bases and 5 bases, with 9 bases remaining between them. In germline, CDR1 is KGHSH, CDR2 LQKENI. The CDR3 DNA reads as TGTGCCAGCTCACCAAGGACAGATACTGAAGCTTTCTTT. Translating it yields CASSPRTDTEAFF.

The J gene is TRBJ2-3, the V gene TRBV7-8; D might be TRBD1 or TRBD2, each matching 5 bases. The CDR3 is made up of 16 amino acids. Germline assignment: CDR1 SGHVS and CDR2 FQNEAQ. Trimming stripped 1 base from V and 3 bases from J, with 14 bases between. The CDR3 sequence is CASSLVEGTNTDTQYF. The CDR3 bases are TGTGCCAGCAGCTTAGTGGAAGGGACCAATACAGATACGCAGTATTTT.

In this sample, this clone turned up a few times. V gene TRBV19 combines with J gene TRBJ1-1, with D possibly matching TRBD1 (5 bases). The germline V and J ends were trimmed by 8 bases and 1 base, with 17 bases remaining between them. Per the germline V gene, CDR1 is LNHDA and CDR2 is SQIVND (reference sequence). The CDR3 is made up of 15 amino acids. CDR3 in amino acids: CASHRPGRANTEAFF. In DNA form, the CDR3 reads TGTGCCAGTCACCGTCCGGGGCGGGCGAACACTGAAGCTTTCTTT.

The rearrangement uses TRBV4-1 and TRBJ1-1; D is uncertain. Germline assignment: CDR1 MGHRA and CDR2 YSYEKL. The CDR3 spans 14 residues. V dropped 4 bases and J dropped 1 base, with 10 bases sitting between them. The CDR3 bases are TGCGCCAGCAGCCTAGGAAAGTCGAACACTGAAGCTTTCTTT. It yields the protein CASSLGKSNTEAFF.

In its sample, this clone was seen once. The chain recombines TRBV11-2 with TRBJ2-5; D not certain. V lost 3 bases and J 1 base, leaving 12 bases between the germline ends. This CDR3 is built from 15 residues. Germline V gene data show CDR1 as SGHAT and CDR2 as FQNNGV. The CDR3, as DNA: TGTGCCAGCAGCTTGGGCAGTCAATCCCAAGAGACCCAGTACTTC. Amino acids: CASSLGSQSQETQYF.

The chain joins TRBV4-1 to TRBJ2-1; TRBD2 is a possible D gene (6 bases). With 0 bases removed from V and 7 bases from J, the gap between germline ends came to 10 bases. Germline lookup yields CDR1 MGHRA and CDR2 YSYEKL. CDR3 length: 14 amino acids. CDR3 coding DNA: TGCGCCAGCAGCCAAGATCGGGGGAGTAATGAGCAGTTCTTC. Protein sequence: CASSQDRGSNEQFF.

The chain uses TRBV28 and TRBJ2-7; D not resolved. This CDR3 is built from 13 residues. Germline assignment: CDR1 MDHEN and CDR2 SYDVKM. With 7 bases removed from V and 0 bases from J, the gap between germline ends came to 10 bases. This chain's CDR3 is CASNGPYSYEQYF. CDR3 in DNA: TGTGCCAGCAACGGACCGTACTCCTACGAGCAGTACTTC.

This clone was counted a few times. The rearrangement joins TRBV10-1 to TRBJ2-7; perhaps TRBD1 as D (5 bases). V gave up 0 bases and J gave up 2 bases, with 8 bases separating them. The CDR3 sequence is 14 residues long. Germline CDR1 and CDR2: WNHNN and SYGVQD (reference sequence). The DNA of the CDR3 is TGCGCCAGCAGTGAGTCGCAGGGTCCCTACGAGCAGTACTTC. Encoded protein: CASSESQGPYEQYF.

The chain recombines TRBV2 with TRBJ2-5, with 11 bases that match TRBD2. The CDR3 loop spans 15 amino acids. Trimming took 3 bases from V and 3 from J; bases not matched to a gene: 3. Germline lookup yields CDR1 SNHLY and CDR2 FYNNEI. CDR3 in amino acids: CASSDPSGGKETQYF. The CDR3 region has the DNA TGTGCCAGCAGTGATCCTAGCGGGGGGAAAGAGACCCAGTACTTC.

The rearrangement joins TRBV19 to TRBJ2-2; D might be TRBD1 (6 bases). CDR1 LNHDA and CDR2 SQIVND come from the germline V gene (reference sequence). This CDR3 is 16 amino acids long. V lost 4 bases and J lost 1, with 13 bases in between. CDR3 residues: CASSTSGTRNTGELFF. CDR3 in DNA: TGTGCCAGTAGTACATCCGGGACACGGAACACCGGGGAGCTGTTTTTT.

This chain uses TRBV7-2 with TRBJ2-3; either TRBD1 or TRBD2 may supply D (5 bases each). The germline CDR1 and CDR2 sequences are SGHTA and FQGNSA. The CDR3 extends over 17 amino acids. Trimming pared 4 bases from V and 0 bases from J, leaving 17 bases between. The CDR3 sequence is CASSSYLRGPSTDTQYF. CDR3 nucleotide sequence: TGTGCCAGCAGCTCATACCTCCGGGGACCAAGCACAGATACGCAGTATTTT.

The rearrangement links TRBV29-1 to TRBJ1-1; a weak D match, TRBD1 (5 bases). CDR1 is SQVTM and CDR2 is ANQGSEA in the germline V gene. This CDR3 is built from 13 residues. Trimming left V 7 bases short and J 1 base short, with 13 bases between. CDR3 amino acids: CSARDSGNTEAFF. Here the CDR3 DNA reads TGCAGCGCTCGGGACTCAGGGAACACTGAAGCTTTCTTT. Filled out from reference TRBV29-1 and TRBJ1-1, the complete variable domain reads SAVISQKPSRDICQRGTSLTIQCQVDSQVTMMFWYRQQPGQSLTLIATANQGSEATYESGFVIDKFPISRPNLTFSTLTVSNMSPEDSSIYLCSARDSGNTEAFFGQGTRLTVV.

The rearrangement uses TRBV15 and TRBJ2-7; the D is unclear. Germline V gene sequence: CDR1 LNHNV, CDR2 YYDKDF (reference sequence). The V end was cut by 3 bases, the J end by 3 bases, with 18 bases between. This CDR3 contains 16 residues. The chain's CDR3 is CATSRRTLGAGYEQYF. For the CDR3, the DNA is TGTGCCACCAGCAGGAGAACCCTAGGAGCTGGCTACGAGCAGTACTTC.

This chain links TRBV19 with TRBJ2-7; possible D gene TRBD2, 5 bases. The germline gives CDR1 LNHDA, CDR2 SQIVND (reference sequence). V was shortened by 3 bases and J by 3 bases, with 9 bases between the two germline ends. CDR3 length equals 13 residues. CDR3 sequence reads: CASSMAGRYEQYF. The CDR3 DNA follows: TGTGCCAGTAGTATGGCGGGTCGCTACGAGCAGTACTTC.

The chain carries TRBV2 and TRBJ1-4; D not resolved. Trimming took 4 bases from V and 6 from J, leaving 3 bases between them. This CDR3 region has 11 residues. Germline assignment: CDR1 SNHLY and CDR2 FYNNEI. Here the CDR3 DNA reads TGTGCCAGCAGTGTAGATGAAAAACTGTTTTTT. Amino acids: CASSVDEKLFF.

As regards this clone: Other DNA sequences within the sample encode an identical CDR3. The chain links TRBV28 to TRBJ1-4, with D tentatively TRBD1 (5 bases). The CDR3 consists of 14 residues. Germline V lookup: CDR1 MDHEN, CDR2 SYDVKM. V gave up 2 bases and J gave up 7 bases, with 11 bases separating them. CDR3 sequence reads: CASSLNRRGEKLFF. The CDR3 DNA is TGTGCCAGCAGTTTAAATCGGAGGGGTGAAAAACTGTTTTTT. The entire variable domain, with the rest obtained from reference TRBV28 and TRBJ1-4, is as follows: DVKVTQSSRYLVKRTGEKVFLECVQDMDHENMFWYRQDPGLGLRLIYFSYDVKMKEKGDIPEGYSVSREKKERFSLILESASTNQTSMYLCASSLNRRGEKLFFGSGTQLSVL.

The chain recombines TRBV9 with TRBJ2-7, with 11 positions matching TRBD1. The V gene's germline CDR1 is SGDLS and CDR2 YYNGEE. The length of the CDR3 is 14 residues. The junction had 7 bases not matched to a gene; V was cut back by 4 bases and J by 7 bases. The CDR3 loop is CASSLGQGAWEQYF. The DNA for the CDR3 is TGTGCCAGCAGCCTAGGACAGGGGGCTTGGGAGCAGTACTTC.

CDR3 region: CASTDPYEQYF. The CDR3 DNA follows: TGTGCCAGCACGGACCCCTACGAGCAGTACTTC. J is TRBJ2-7 and V is TRBV2; D gene ambiguous. Germline V gene data show CDR1 as SNHLY and CDR2 as FYNNEI. This CDR3 has 11 amino acids. V dropped 7 bases and J dropped 2 bases, with 6 bases sitting between them.

The sample holds one count of this clone. The chain carries TRBV6-1 and TRBJ2-7; D is perhaps TRBD1 (5 bases). V was trimmed by 6 bases and J by 9 bases, leaving 15 bases between them. Germline loops: CDR1 MNHNS, CDR2 SASEGT. This CDR3 is 12 amino acids long. Here the CDR3 reads CASRDTSLTQYF. CDR3 coding DNA: TGTGCCAGCAGGGACACCTCCCTAACGCAGTACTTC.

This clone was recorded once. J is TRBJ2-2 and V is TRBV9; 10 bases align to TRBD2. The germline gives CDR1 SGDLS, CDR2 YYNGEE. Unmatched junction bases numbered 6, after V lost 4 bases and J lost 3 bases. The length of the CDR3 is 16 residues. In DNA, the CDR3 is TGTGCCAGCAGCACCTCGGGACTAGCGTACACCGGGGAGCTGTTTTTT. It is translated as CASSTSGLAYTGELFF.

This clone was counted a single time. V is TRBV7-9 and J is TRBJ2-1, with 7 bases lining up with TRBD2. Germline CDR1 and CDR2: SEHNR and FQNEAQ (reference sequence). V lost 5 bases and J lost 5; bases outside the gene matches: 6. The CDR3 covers 14 residues. For the CDR3, the DNA is TGTGCCAGCAGCCAAACTCGGGGGGACAATGAGCAGTTCTTC. Amino acids: CASSQTRGDNEQFF.

This clone was counted a single time. The gene calls are TRBV6-4 and TRBJ2-1; D is possibly TRBD1 (5 bases). V was clipped by 4 bases and J by 1 base, with 11 bases between them. From germline, CDR1 is MRHNA and CDR2 SNTAGT. This CDR3 contains 15 residues. Here the CDR3 reads CASSVDIGSYNEQFF. In DNA form, the CDR3 reads TGTGCCAGCAGTGTGGACATCGGTTCCTACAATGAGCAGTTCTTC.

This clone was observed a few times. V and J are TRBV27 and TRBJ1-1; tentatively, D is TRBD1 (6 bases). The CDR3 has 13 residues. CDR1 MNHEY and CDR2 SMNVEV come from the germline V gene (reference sequence). V lost 5 bases to trimming and J lost 11 bases, with 18 bases between them. CDR3 protein: CASSRPQGRVAFF. In DNA, the CDR3 is TGTGCCAGCAGTAGACCGCAGGGGCGAGTGGCTTTCTTT.

V gene TRBV2 combines with J gene TRBJ2-1, with TRBD2 identical over 14 bases. This CDR3 spans 16 amino acids. Germline V gene data show CDR1 as SNHLY and CDR2 as FYNNEI. V lost 5 bases to trimming and J lost 4 bases; unmatched junction nucleotides: 4. Here the CDR3 reads CASSRGTSGGYNEQFF. CDR3 nucleotide sequence: TGTGCCAGCAGTCGGGGGACTAGCGGGGGATACAATGAGCAGTTCTTC.

This clone was picked up many times. The chain links TRBV14 to TRBJ2-5, with TRBD2 matching over 9 bases. The germline V gene has CDR1 SGHDN and CDR2 FVKESK. The CDR3 runs to 14 residues. The V and J ends lost 5 bases and 5 bases, in that order; junction bases with no gene match: 6. For the CDR3, the DNA is TGTGCCAGCAGCGAGGGACTAGCTAGGGAGACCCAGTACTTC. Protein product: CASSEGLARETQYF.

The chain carries TRBV5-6 and TRBJ1-5, with a tentative D call TRBD1 (6 bases). Looked up from germline, CDR1 is SGHDT and CDR2 is YYEEEE. The CDR3 sequence is 15 residues long. Trimming stripped 3 bases from V and 1 base from J, with 11 bases between. The chain's CDR3 is CASSWGAESNQPQHF. The CDR3 region has the DNA TGTGCCAGCAGCTGGGGGGCAGAAAGCAATCAGCCCCAGCATTTT.

The V and J genes are TRBV5-1 and TRBJ2-5; 8 positions agree with TRBD2. Germline V gene data show CDR1 as SGHRS and CDR2 as YFSETQ. The CDR3 length is 14 residues. V lost 3 bases to trimming and J lost 3 bases; unmatched junction nucleotides: 4. The CDR3 region is CASSSGLGEETQYF. CDR3 DNA: TGCGCCAGCAGCTCGGGACTAGGCGAAGAGACCCAGTACTTC.